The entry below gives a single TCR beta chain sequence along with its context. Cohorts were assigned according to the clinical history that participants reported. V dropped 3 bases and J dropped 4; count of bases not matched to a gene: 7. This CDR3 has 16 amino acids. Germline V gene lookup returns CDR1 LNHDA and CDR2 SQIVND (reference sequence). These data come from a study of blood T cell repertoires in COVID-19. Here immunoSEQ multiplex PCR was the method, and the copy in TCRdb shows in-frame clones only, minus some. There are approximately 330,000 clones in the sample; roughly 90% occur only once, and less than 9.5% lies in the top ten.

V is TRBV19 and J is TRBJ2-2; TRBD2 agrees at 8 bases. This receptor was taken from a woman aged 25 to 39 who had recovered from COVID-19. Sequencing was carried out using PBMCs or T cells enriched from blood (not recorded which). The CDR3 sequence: CASSMTSGSFTGELFF. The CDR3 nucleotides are TGTGCCAGTAGTATGACCAGCGGGAGTTTCACCGGGGAGCTGTTTTTT. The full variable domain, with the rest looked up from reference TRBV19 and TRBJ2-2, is DGGITQSPKYLFRKEGQNVTLSCEQNLNHDAMYWYRQDPGQGLRLIYYSQIVNDFQKGDIAEGYSVSREKKESFPLTVTSAQKNPTAFYLCASSMTSGSFTGELFFGEGSRLTVL.